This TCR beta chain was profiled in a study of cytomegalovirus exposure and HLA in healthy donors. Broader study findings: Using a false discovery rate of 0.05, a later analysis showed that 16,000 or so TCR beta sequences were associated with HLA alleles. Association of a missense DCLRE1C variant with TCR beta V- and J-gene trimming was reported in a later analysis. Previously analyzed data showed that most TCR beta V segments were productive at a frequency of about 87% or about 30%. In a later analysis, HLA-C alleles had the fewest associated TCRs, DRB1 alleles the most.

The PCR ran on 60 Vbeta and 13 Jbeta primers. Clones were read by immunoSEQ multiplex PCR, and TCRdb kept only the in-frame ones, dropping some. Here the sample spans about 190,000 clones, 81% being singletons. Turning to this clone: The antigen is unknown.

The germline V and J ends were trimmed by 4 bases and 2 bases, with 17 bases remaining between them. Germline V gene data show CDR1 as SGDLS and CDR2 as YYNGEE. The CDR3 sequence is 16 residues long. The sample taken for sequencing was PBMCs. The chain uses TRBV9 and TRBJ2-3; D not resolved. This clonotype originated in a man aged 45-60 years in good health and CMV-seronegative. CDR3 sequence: CASSPANSPYTDTQYF. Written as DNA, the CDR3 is TGTGCCAGCAGCCCCGCGAACAGCCCTTACACAGATACGCAGTATTTT.